This T cell receptor beta chain was documented in a study of blood T cell repertoires in COVID-19. The wider study: Sites across the United States, Italy and Spain contributed samples from acute and convalescent COVID-19. From T cells, B-cell-depleted T cells, or PBMCs came the material, which was cDNA or gDNA.

The method was immunoSEQ multiplex PCR; TCRdb's version includes in-frame clones alone and lacks a portion of them. The sample shows 13,000 to 15,000 clones, approximately 92% of them seen only once. Trimming shortened V by 4 bases and J by 0 bases, and 11 bases separated the two germline ends. This CDR3 is 15 amino acids long. CDR1 is SGHNT, CDR2 YYREEE, per germline (reference sequence). The sample taken for sequencing was peripheral blood. This rearrangement joins TRBV5-4 to TRBJ2-1; D uncertain. This TCR came from a human donor with active COVID-19. The donor label of this sample is uncertain. The CDR3: CASSPSSNSYNEQFF. Written as DNA, the CDR3 is TGTGCCAGCAGCCCCTCTAGTAACTCCTACAATGAGCAGTTCTTC.